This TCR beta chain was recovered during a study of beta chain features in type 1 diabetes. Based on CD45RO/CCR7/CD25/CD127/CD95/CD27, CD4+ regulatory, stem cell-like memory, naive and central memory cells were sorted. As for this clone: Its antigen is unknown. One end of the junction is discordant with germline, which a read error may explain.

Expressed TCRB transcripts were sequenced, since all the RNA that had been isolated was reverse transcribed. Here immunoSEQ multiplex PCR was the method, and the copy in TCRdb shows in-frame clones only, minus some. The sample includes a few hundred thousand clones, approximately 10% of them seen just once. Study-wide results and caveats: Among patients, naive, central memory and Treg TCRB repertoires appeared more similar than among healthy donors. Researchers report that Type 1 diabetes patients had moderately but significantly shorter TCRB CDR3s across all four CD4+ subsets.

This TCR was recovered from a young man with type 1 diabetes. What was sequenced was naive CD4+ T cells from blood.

Here the CDR3 DNA reads TGTGCTAGCAGCTCCCTCATAGGACTAGAAACTCGTGAGCAGTTCTTC. This gives the protein CASSSLIGLETREQFF. The V and J genes are TRBV7-7 and TRBJ2-1, with 7 bases fitting TRBD2. The CDR3 spans 16 residues. The germline CDR1 and CDR2 sequences are SSHAT and FNYEAQ (reference sequence).